The following is a T cell receptor beta chain sequence with its context. Its antigen is not identified. This sample is part of a study of shared clonotypes between healthy human individuals. The CDR3 covers 20 residues. Findings and caveats of the study: The study's rarefaction showed incomplete sorted-subset sequencing despite large depth. Clonotypes shared by all four sorted-subset donors had higher generation probabilities than non-shared clonotypes.

Sequenced by immunoSEQ multiplex PCR; TCRdb stores in-frame clones only, minus some. Among around 2.1 million clones listed, more than 90% were seen once. Sequenced input: naive CD4+ T cells sorted from blood. The sample's subset: CD45RA+ positively selected. The V and J genes are TRBV12-2 and TRBJ2-1; TRBD2, the table's D call, lacks a check against the DNA. TRBV12-2 is a listed pseudogene. This sequence originates from a man aged 18 to 29 in good health. DNA of the CDR3: TGTGCAAGTCGCTCCCCTCCGGGACTAGCGGGGGGGAGGTCCTACAATGAGCAGTTCTTC. It codes for CASRSPPGLAGGRSYNEQFF.